Included here is one T cell receptor (beta chain) sequence, with context. Its antigen is as yet unknown. This entry comes from a study of T-cell reconstitution after alpha-beta-depleted transplantation in children. Researchers prepared the TCRbeta library using unique molecular identifiers, the study reports. Each CDR3 protein is one row after TCRdb ran MiXCR on the PCR reads. The repertoire holds around 960,000 distinct CDR3 sequences, with about 26% as singletons. General study results and limits: Surviving recipient T cells and thymic progenitors produced the high day-60 TCRbeta diversity seen in some patients. About two months after transplant, alpha-beta T cells reportedly came from several hundred expanded graft clones. T-cell numbers and diversity one year post-transplant derived largely from freshly generated T cells.

This clonotype was sampled from a boy in the first two years of life who had a stem cell transplant for SCID, so the T cells may come from the graft donor. The specimen was PBMCs, mostly from graft donor cells, collected 360 days after TCRalphabeta/CD19-depleted stem cell transplant.

Here the CDR3 DNA reads TGTGCCAGCAGCTTAGGTGGGACAGGGCGGCGAGAGCAGTTCTTC. Protein sequence: CASSLGGTGRREQFF. The rearrangement joins TRBV7-3 to TRBJ2-1; 9 bases map to TRBD1. The germline gives CDR1 SGHTA, CDR2 FQGTGA. The CDR3 has 15 residues. The V segment lost 2 bases and the J segment 10 bases; nucleotides outside the gene matches: 9.